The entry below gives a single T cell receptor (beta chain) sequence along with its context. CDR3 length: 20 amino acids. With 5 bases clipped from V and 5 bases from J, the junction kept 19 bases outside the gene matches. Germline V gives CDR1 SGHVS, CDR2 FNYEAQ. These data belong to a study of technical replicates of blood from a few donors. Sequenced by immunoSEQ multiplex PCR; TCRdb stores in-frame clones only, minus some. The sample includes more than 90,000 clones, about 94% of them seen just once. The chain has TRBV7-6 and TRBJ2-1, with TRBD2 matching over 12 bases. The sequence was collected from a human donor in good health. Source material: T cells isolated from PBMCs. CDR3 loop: CASSGAGTSGCPRIDNEQFF. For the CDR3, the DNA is TGTGCCAGCAGCGGCGCCGGGACTAGCGGGTGCCCTCGGATCGACAATGAGCAGTTCTTC.